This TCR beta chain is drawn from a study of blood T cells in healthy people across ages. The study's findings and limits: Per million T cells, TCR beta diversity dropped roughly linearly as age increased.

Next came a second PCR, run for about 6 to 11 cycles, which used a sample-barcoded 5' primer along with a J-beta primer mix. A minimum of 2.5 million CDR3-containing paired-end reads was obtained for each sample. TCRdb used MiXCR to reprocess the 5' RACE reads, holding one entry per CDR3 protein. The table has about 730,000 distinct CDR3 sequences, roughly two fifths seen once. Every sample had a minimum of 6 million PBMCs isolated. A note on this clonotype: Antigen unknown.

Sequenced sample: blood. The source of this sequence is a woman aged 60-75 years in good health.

The CDR3 DNA sequence: TGTGCCAGCAGTTACAACACGAATAGCAATCAGCCCCAGCATTTT. Protein product: CASSYNTNSNQPQHF. The chain carries TRBV6-6 and TRBJ1-5, with unresolved D. This CDR3 comprises 15 residues. Trimming shortened V by 2 bases and J by 0 bases, and 8 bases separated the two germline ends. Per germline, CDR1 MNHNY and CDR2 SVGAGI (reference sequence).